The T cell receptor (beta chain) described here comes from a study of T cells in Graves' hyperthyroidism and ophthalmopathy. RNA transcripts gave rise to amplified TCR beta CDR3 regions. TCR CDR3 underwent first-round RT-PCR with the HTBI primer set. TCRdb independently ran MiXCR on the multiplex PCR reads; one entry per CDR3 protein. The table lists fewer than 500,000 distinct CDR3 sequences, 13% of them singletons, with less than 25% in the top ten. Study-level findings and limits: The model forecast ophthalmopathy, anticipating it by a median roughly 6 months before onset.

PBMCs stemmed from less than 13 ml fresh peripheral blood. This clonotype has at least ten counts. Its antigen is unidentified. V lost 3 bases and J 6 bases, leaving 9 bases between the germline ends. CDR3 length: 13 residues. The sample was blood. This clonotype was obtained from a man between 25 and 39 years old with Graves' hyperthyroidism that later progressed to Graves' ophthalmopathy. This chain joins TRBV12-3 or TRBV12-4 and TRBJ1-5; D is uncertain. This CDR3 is CASSFGVIQPQHF. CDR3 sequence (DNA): TGTGCCAGCAGTTTTGGGGTGATTCAGCCCCAGCATTTT.